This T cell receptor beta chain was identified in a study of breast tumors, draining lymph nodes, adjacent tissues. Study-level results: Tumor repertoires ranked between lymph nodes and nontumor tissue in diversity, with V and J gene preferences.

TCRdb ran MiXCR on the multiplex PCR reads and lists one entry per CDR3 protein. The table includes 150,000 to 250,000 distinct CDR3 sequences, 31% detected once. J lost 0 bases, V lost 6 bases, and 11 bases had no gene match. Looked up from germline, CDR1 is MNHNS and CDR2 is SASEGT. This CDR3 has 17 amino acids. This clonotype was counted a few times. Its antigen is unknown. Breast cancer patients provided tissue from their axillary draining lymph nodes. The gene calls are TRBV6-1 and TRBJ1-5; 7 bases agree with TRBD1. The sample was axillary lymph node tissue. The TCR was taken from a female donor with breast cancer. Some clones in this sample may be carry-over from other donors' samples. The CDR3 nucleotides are TGTGCCAGCAGGGCGCCTTCGGGACAGAATAGCAATCAGCCCCAGCATTTT. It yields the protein CASRAPSGQNSNQPQHF.